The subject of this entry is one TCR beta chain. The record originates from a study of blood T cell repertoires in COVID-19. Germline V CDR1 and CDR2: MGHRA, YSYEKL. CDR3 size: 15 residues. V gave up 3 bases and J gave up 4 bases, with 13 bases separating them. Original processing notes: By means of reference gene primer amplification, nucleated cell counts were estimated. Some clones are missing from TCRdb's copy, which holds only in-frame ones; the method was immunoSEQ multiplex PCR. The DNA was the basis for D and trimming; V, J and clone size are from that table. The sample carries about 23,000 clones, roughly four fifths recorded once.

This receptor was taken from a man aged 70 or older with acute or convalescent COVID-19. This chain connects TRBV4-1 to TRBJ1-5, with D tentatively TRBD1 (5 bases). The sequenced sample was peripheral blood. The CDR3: CASSQATGVNQPQHF. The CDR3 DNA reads TGCGCCAGCAGCCAGGCTACAGGCGTAAATCAGCCCCAGCATTTT.